This TCR beta chain was captured in a study of cytomegalovirus exposure and HLA in healthy donors. About the study: The 120 or so validation repertoires, a later analysis reported, used the same platform as the 666 first-cohort repertoires.

The validation cohort, a group of around 130 subjects, included the donors and was separate from the roughly 700-subject first cohort. Germline V gene sequence: CDR1 SEHNR, CDR2 FQNEAQ (reference sequence). The CDR3 is 16 residues long. The ends lost 5 bases at V and 5 bases at J; junction bases unmatched: 11. Whole-study results and caveats: The study labeled 150 or so TCR beta chains cytomegalovirus-associated. Most TCRs appeared rarely, but some public TCRs recurred in many donors.

On this clone: Its specificity is unknown.

The table came from immunoSEQ multiplex PCR; TCRdb's copy has only in-frame clones and leaves some out. The table includes 170,000 or so clones, approximately 84% detected once. The V and J genes are TRBV7-9 and TRBJ2-3, with TRBD2 matching 9 bases. The sequenced material came from PBMCs. The sequence derives from a woman aged 18-29 years in good health and CMV-seropositive. The CDR3 loop is CASSPRTSVGLDTQYF. In nucleotides, the CDR3 is TGTGCCAGCAGCCCGCGGACTAGCGTGGGGCTAGATACGCAGTATTTT. The variable domain in full, with the rest retrieved from reference TRBV7-9 and TRBJ2-3, is DTGVSQNPRHKITKRGQNVTFRCDPISEHNRLYWYRQTLGQGPEFLTYFQNEAQLEKSRLLSDRFSAERPKGSFSTLEIQRTEQGDSAMYLCASSPRTSVGLDTQYFGPGTRLTVL.